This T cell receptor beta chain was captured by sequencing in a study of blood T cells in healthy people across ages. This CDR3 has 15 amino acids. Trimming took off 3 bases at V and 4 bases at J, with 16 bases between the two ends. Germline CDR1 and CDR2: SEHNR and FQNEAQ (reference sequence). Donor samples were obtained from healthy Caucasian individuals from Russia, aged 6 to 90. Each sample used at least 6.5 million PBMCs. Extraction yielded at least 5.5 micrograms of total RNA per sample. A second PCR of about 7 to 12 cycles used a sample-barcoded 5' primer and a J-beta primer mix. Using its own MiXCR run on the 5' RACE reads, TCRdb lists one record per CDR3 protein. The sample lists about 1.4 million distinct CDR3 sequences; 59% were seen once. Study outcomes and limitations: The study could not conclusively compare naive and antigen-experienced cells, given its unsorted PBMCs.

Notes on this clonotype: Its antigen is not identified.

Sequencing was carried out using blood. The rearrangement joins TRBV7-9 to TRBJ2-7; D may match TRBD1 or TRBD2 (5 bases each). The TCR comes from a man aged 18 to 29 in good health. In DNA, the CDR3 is TGTGCCAGCAGCTTTTCAGGGAGATCCCGTTACGAGCAGTACTTC. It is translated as CASSFSGRSRYEQYF.